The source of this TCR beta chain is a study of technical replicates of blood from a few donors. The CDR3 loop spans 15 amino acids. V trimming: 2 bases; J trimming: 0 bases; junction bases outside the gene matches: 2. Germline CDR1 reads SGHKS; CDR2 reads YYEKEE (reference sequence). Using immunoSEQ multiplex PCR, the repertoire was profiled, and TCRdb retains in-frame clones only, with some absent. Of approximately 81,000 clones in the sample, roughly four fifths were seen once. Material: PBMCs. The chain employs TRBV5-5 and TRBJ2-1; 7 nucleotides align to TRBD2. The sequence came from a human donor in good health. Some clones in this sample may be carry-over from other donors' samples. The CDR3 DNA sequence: TGTGCCAGCAGCTTAGCGGGGCCCTCCTACAATGAGCAGTTCTTC. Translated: CASSLAGPSYNEQFF.